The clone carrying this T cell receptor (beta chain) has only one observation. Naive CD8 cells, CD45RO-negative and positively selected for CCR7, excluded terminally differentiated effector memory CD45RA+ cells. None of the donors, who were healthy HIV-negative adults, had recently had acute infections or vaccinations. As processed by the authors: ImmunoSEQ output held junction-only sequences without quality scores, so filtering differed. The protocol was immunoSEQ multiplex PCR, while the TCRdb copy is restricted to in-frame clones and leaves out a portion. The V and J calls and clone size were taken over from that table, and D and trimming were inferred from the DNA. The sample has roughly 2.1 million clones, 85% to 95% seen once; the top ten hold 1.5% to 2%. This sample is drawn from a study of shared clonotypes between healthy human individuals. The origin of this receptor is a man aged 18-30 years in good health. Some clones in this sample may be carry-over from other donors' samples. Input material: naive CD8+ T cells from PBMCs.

CDR3 amino acids: CAISPGTGYYEQFF. CDR3 in DNA: TGTGCCATCAGTCCCGGGACAGGGTACTATGAGCAGTTCTTC. The V call is TRBV10-3, the J call TRBJ2-1; 9 positions match TRBD1. The germline gives CDR1 ENHRY, CDR2 SYGVKD. The CDR3 loop spans 14 amino acids. The trim removed 5 bases at V and 8 bases at J, leaving 7 bases unmatched.